Below, 30 T cell receptor beta chains from the same sample are listed, as sequenced in a study of blood T cell repertoires in COVID-19. TCRdb's table, derived via immunoSEQ multiplex PCR, lists solely in-frame clones and lacks some. The sample has about 210,000 clones; about 88% are singletons. Sequenced input: peripheral blood. These receptors all come from a man aged 65 to 79 with acute or convalescent COVID-19.

V gene TRBV19 combines with J gene TRBJ1-6; the match to TRBD1 covers 8 bases. In germline, CDR1 is LNHDA, CDR2 SQIVND (reference sequence). V lost 5 bases and J lost 10; bases outside the gene matches: 10. The CDR3 runs to 15 residues. CDR3 nucleotide sequence: TGTGCCAGTAGTTCCCAGACAGGGGACGGGTCACCCCTCCACTTT. This gives the protein CASSSQTGDGSPLHF.

V gene TRBV9 combines with J gene TRBJ2-2; D unresolved. Germline V gene lookup returns CDR1 SGDLS and CDR2 YYNGEE. The CDR3 has 14 residues. V was pared by 3 bases and J by 0 bases, with 6 bases between. The CDR3 here is CASSAPANTGELFF. The CDR3 DNA reads TGTGCCAGCAGCGCCCCGGCGAACACCGGGGAGCTGTTTTTT.

The chain combines TRBV6-5 with TRBJ2-7; 9 bases map to TRBD1. The CDR3 length is 15 residues. The germline gives CDR1 MNHEY, CDR2 SVGAGI. The V and J ends lost 0 bases and 1 base, in that order; junction bases with no gene match: 1. Here the CDR3 DNA reads TGTGCCAGCAGTTACTCGACAGGGGGTTCCTACGAGCAGTACTTC. Amino acids: CASSYSTGGSYEQYF.

In regard to this clone: At one end, the junction sequence differs from germline, possibly due to a read error. J is TRBJ2-5 and V is TRBV7-2, with D possibly TRBD1 on 5 matching bases. This CDR3 has 13 amino acids. From germline, CDR1 is SGHTA and CDR2 FQGNSA. For the CDR3, the DNA is TGTGCCAGCAGCTTAGGACAGTCAGAGGCCCAGTACTTC. Residues: CASSLGQSEAQYF.

V and J are TRBV19 and TRBJ1-5; 9 nucleotides agree with TRBD1. CDR1 and CDR2 from the germline V gene are LNHDA and SQIVND (reference sequence). The CDR3 runs 16 residues. V shed 5 bases, J shed 2 bases, and the junction held 7 bases outside the gene matches. In DNA form, the CDR3 reads TGTGCCAGTAGTTTAAGGACAGGGGTGGGCAATCAGCCCCAGCATTTT. Its protein product is CASSLRTGVGNQPQHF.

Comment on this clone: Additional DNA sequences in this sample encode the identical CDR3. In DNA form, the CDR3 reads TGCGCCAGCAGCTTGAGCGGTAACCAAGAGACCCAGTACTTC. It encodes CASSLSGNQETQYF. This chain uses TRBV5-1 with TRBJ2-5; D is perhaps TRBD2 (5 bases). The V end was cut by 1 base, the J end by 0 bases, with 7 bases between. The germline V gene encodes CDR1 SGHRS and CDR2 YFSETQ. The CDR3 is made up of 14 amino acids. The whole variable domain, filled in from reference TRBV5-1 and TRBJ2-5, reads KAGVTQTPRYLIKTRGQQVTLSCSPISGHRSVSWYQQTPGQGLQFLFEYFSETQRNKGNFPGRFSGRQFSNSRSEMNVSTLELGDSALYLCASSLSGNQETQYFGPGTRLLVL.

This clone was seen only once. The V gene is TRBV28, the J gene TRBJ1-1; D call uncertain. The CDR3 is 12 residues long. Germline-derived CDR1 and CDR2 are MDHEN and SYDVKM. The V gene lost 7 bases and the J gene lost 0 bases, with 6 bases spanning the gap. The CDR3 DNA reads as TGTGCCAGCACTTCCGTGAACACTGAAGCTTTCTTT. It specifies CASTSVNTEAFF.

This chain joins TRBV19 and TRBJ2-7; D is perhaps TRBD2 (5 bases). CDR1 is LNHDA and CDR2 is SQIVND in the germline V gene (reference sequence). The CDR3 runs 14 residues. Trimming shortened V by 4 bases and J by 1 base, and 11 bases separated the two germline ends. In DNA form, the CDR3 reads TGTGCCAGTAGTAGTTCGACGGGGTCCTACGAGCAGTACTTC. It codes for CASSSSTGSYEQYF. The entire variable domain, with the rest obtained from reference TRBV19 and TRBJ2-7, is as follows: DGGITQSPKYLFRKEGQNVTLSCEQNLNHDAMYWYRQDPGQGLRLIYYSQIVNDFQKGDIAEGYSVSREKKESFPLTVTSAQKNPTAFYLCASSSSTGSYEQYFGPGTRLTVT.

This rearrangement joins TRBV29-1 to TRBJ2-1, with 9 bases matching TRBD2. Trimming cost V 8 bases and J 0 bases; bases outside gene matches: 14. The CDR3 runs to 17 residues. Germline V gives CDR1 SQVTM, CDR2 ANQGSEA. The CDR3 sequence: CSPGETSGPLSYNEQFF. DNA of the CDR3: TGCAGCCCGGGTGAAACTAGCGGGCCCCTCTCCTACAATGAGCAGTTCTTC.

The chain couples TRBV5-1 to TRBJ2-6; TRBD1 aligns across 7 bases. V shed 8 bases, J shed 3 bases, and the junction held 8 bases outside the gene matches. The CDR3 is 15 amino acids. Germline values: CDR1 SGHRS, CDR2 YFSETQ. The CDR3 protein is CASRQGSGGANVLTF. CDR3 DNA sequence: TGCGCCAGTCGACAGGGATCGGGTGGGGCCAACGTCCTGACTTTC.

This clone has just one count. The V gene is TRBV5-4, the J gene TRBJ1-4; 11 nucleotides align to TRBD1. The V segment lost 4 bases and the J segment 7 bases; nucleotides outside the gene matches: 6. Per germline, CDR1 SGHNT and CDR2 YYREEE (reference sequence). This CDR3 is 15 amino acids long. The CDR3 sequence: CASSVGDRGFEKLFF. Written as DNA, the CDR3 is TGTGCCAGCAGCGTGGGGGACAGGGGGTTTGAAAAACTGTTTTTT.

This chain connects TRBV30 to TRBJ2-3, with 11 positions matching TRBD2. Germline lookup yields CDR1 GTSNPN and CDR2 SVGIG (reference sequence). The V and J ends lost 3 bases and 6 bases, in that order; junction bases with no gene match: 8. The CDR3 covers 15 residues. The CDR3, as DNA: TGTGCCTGGAGACCGCTAGCGGGAGGCCGTGATACGCAGTATTTT. It yields the protein CAWRPLAGGRDTQYF.

This clone was seen only once. The chain links TRBV7-9 to TRBJ2-1; a weak D match, TRBD2 (6 bases). Germline V gene sequence: CDR1 SEHNR, CDR2 FQNEAQ (reference sequence). V was trimmed by 6 bases and J by 9 bases, leaving 15 bases between them. The CDR3 totals 13 residues. CDR3 in amino acids: CASRRHPEGEQFF. The DNA for the CDR3 is TGTGCCAGCAGACGTCACCCGGAGGGTGAGCAGTTCTTC.

The chain carries TRBV3-1 (or the pseudogene TRBV3-2) and TRBJ1-5; D gene unclear. Germline CDR1 LGHDT, CDR2 YNNKEL (reference sequence). Deletions cut 0 bases from V and 1 base from J, with 7 bases between. The CDR3 totals 15 residues. The CDR3 sequence: CASSQDDTSNQPQHF. CDR3 nucleotide sequence: TGTGCCAGCAGCCAAGATGACACGAGCAATCAGCCCCAGCATTTT.

The J gene is TRBJ2-1, the V gene TRBV5-4, with a possible D match to TRBD2 (6 bases). The CDR3 runs to 16 residues. Germline-derived CDR1 and CDR2 are SGHNT and YYREEE (reference sequence). V was shortened by 3 bases and J by 5 bases, with 18 bases between the two germline ends. The CDR3 here is CASSSGGQGAHNEQFF. Here the CDR3 DNA reads TGTGCCAGCAGCTCCGGGGGTCAGGGAGCCCACAATGAGCAGTTCTTC.

The rearrangement uses TRBV10-3 and TRBJ2-3; 8 positions agree with TRBD2. The CDR3 sequence is 16 residues long. The germline gives CDR1 ENHRY, CDR2 SYGVKD. The ends lost 2 bases at V and 0 bases at J; junction bases unmatched: 4. The CDR3 coding sequence is TGTGCCATCAGTGAGATCTCTAGCGGGAGCACAGATACGCAGTATTTT. Its protein product is CAISEISSGSTDTQYF.

The chain is built from TRBV4-1 and TRBJ1-5; 9 nucleotides line up with TRBD1. Germline V gene lookup returns CDR1 MGHRA and CDR2 YSYEKL. Trimming at V came to 4 bases and at J to 4 bases, leaving 5 bases not matched to a gene. CDR3 size: 15 residues. The CDR3 region has the DNA TGCGCCAGCAGCCGGGGACAGGGACTTAATCAGCCCCAGCATTTT. Translation gives CASSRGQGLNQPQHF.

This chain uses TRBV27 with TRBJ2-7, with 7 positions matching TRBD1. The J segment lost 2 bases and the V segment lost 1 base, leaving 14 bases of the junction unmatched. The CDR3 runs to 18 residues. Germline values: CDR1 MNHEY, CDR2 SMNVEV (reference sequence). CDR3 sequence (DNA): TGTGCCAGCAGTTTATACTACCCCGCCGGGACAGTCGCCTACGAGCAGTACTTC. It is translated as CASSLYYPAGTVAYEQYF.

J is TRBJ2-1 and V is TRBV15, with D possibly TRBD1 on 5 matching bases. This CDR3 has 13 residues. Trimming removed 0 bases at V and 10 bases at J, with 10 bases between. Germline V gives CDR1 LNHNV, CDR2 YYDKDF (reference sequence). The CDR3 protein is CATSRDEWGEQFF. In nucleotides, the CDR3 is TGTGCCACCAGCAGAGATGAGTGGGGCGAGCAGTTCTTC.

This rearrangement joins TRBV5-1 to TRBJ2-5, with TRBD1 identical over 9 bases. The CDR3 sequence is 14 residues long. The V segment lost 5 bases and the J segment 3 bases; nucleotides outside the gene matches: 5. Germline V lookup: CDR1 SGHRS, CDR2 YFSETQ. The CDR3 region is CASREQGAKETQYF. The CDR3 nucleotides read TGCGCCAGCAGGGAACAGGGGGCTAAAGAGACCCAGTACTTC.

This chain connects TRBV5-1 to TRBJ2-5; D may be TRBD1 (5 bases). This CDR3 is built from 15 residues. Germline-derived CDR1 and CDR2 are SGHRS and YFSETQ. Deletions cut 1 base from V and 1 base from J, with 11 bases between. CDR3 loop: CASSLNVRAQETQYF. The CDR3 region has the DNA TGCGCCAGCAGCTTGAACGTCAGGGCCCAAGAGACCCAGTACTTC.

The chain is built from TRBV18 and TRBJ1-6; 10 bases are a match to TRBD1. CDR3 size: 16 residues. CDR1 KGHSH and CDR2 LQKENI come from the germline V gene. Trimming took 6 bases from V and 7 from J; bases not matched to a gene: 9. CDR3 DNA sequence: TGTGCCAGCTCTCTCCGACAGGGGGCTGAAAATTCACCCCTCCACTTT. Its protein is CASSLRQGAENSPLHF.

This rearrangement joins TRBV7-3 to TRBJ1-1; D unclear. Germline V gene lookup returns CDR1 SGHTA and CDR2 FQGTGA. Trimming stripped 1 base from V and 5 bases from J, with 11 bases between. There are 14 residues in the CDR3. DNA of the CDR3: TGTGCCAGCAGCTTAAAACCGGGTGGGACTGAAGCTTTCTTT. It specifies CASSLKPGGTEAFF.

This chain connects TRBV14 to TRBJ1-1; D is unclear. V lost 3 bases and J 7 bases, leaving 15 bases between the germline ends. CDR1 and CDR2 (germline): SGHDN, FVKESK. This CDR3 is 14 amino acids long. The CDR3 DNA is TGTGCCAGCAGCCACCGGACTTCGGGAATTGAAGCTTTCTTT. Translated: CASSHRTSGIEAFF.

The rearrangement joins TRBV7-2 to TRBJ2-1; TRBD2 aligns across 7 bases. After removal of 11 bases from V and 4 bases from J, the junction contained 5 bases not matched to a gene. This CDR3 comprises 12 residues. Per germline, CDR1 SGHTA and CDR2 FQGNSA. The CDR3 protein is CAGASGYNEQFF. Here the CDR3 DNA reads TGTGCCGGGGCTAGCGGTTACAATGAGCAGTTCTTC.

This rearrangement joins TRBV3-1 (or the pseudogene TRBV3-2) to TRBJ2-5; TRBD2 is a possible D gene (5 bases). Trimming cost V 0 bases and J 4 bases, with 6 bases left between them. The germline gives CDR1 LGHDT, CDR2 YNNKEL (reference sequence). There are 13 residues in the CDR3. The DNA of the CDR3 is TGTGCCAGCAGCCAAGATCGGGGAGAGACCCAGTACTTC. Translation gives CASSQDRGETQYF.

A note on this clone: Its ends do not fully match the called genes, so a read error is possible. The gene calls are TRBV9 and TRBJ2-7, with 10 bases that match TRBD2. The length of the CDR3 is 13 residues. Per the germline V gene, CDR1 is SGDLS and CDR2 is YYNGEE. The CDR3 coding sequence is TGTGCCAGCAGCGCGGGTGGACTAGCGGCTTTATCCTTC. Translation gives CASSAGGLAALSF. Filled out from reference TRBV9 and TRBJ2-7, the complete variable domain reads DSGVTQTPKHLITATGQRVTLRCSPRSGDLSVYWYQQSLDQGLQFLIQYYNGEERAKGNILERFSAQQFPDLHSELNLSSLELGDSALYFCASSAGGLAALSFGPGTRLTVT.

This clone has just one count. This chain uses TRBV5-4 with TRBJ2-5; TRBD2 matches at 15 bases. With V trimmed by 4 bases and J by 5 bases, 6 bases remained unmatched. This CDR3 is built from 16 residues. Germline CDR1 is SGHNT and CDR2 is YYREEE (reference sequence). The CDR3 spells CASSTRTSGRGETQYF. The CDR3 DNA is TGTGCCAGCAGCACACGGACTAGCGGGAGGGGGGAGACCCAGTACTTC. Together with reference TRBV5-4 and TRBJ2-5, the CDR3 gives the full variable domain: ETGVTQSPTHLIKTRGQQVTLRCSSQSGHNTVSWYQQALGQGPQFIFQYYREEENGRGNFPPRFSGLQFPNYSSELNVNALELDDSALYLCASSTRTSGRGETQYFGPGTRLLVL.

The chain recombines TRBV29-1 with TRBJ1-2, with 11 positions matching TRBD1. The CDR3 loop spans 12 amino acids. V shed 7 bases and J 8 bases; nucleotides not matched to a gene: 6. From germline, CDR1 is SQVTM and CDR2 ANQGSEA. Written as DNA, the CDR3 is TGCAGCGGTTCCGGGACAGGGGGAGGCTACACCTTC. Translating it yields CSGSGTGGGYTF.

This chain links TRBV3-1 (or the pseudogene TRBV3-2) with TRBJ1-2, with a weak D call TRBD1 (5 bases). This CDR3 contains 12 residues. Trimming cost V 1 base and J 10 bases, with 10 bases left between them. Germline V gene data show CDR1 as LGHDT and CDR2 as YNNKEL (reference sequence). Here the CDR3 reads CASSQGVRDYTF. The CDR3 region has the DNA TGTGCCAGCAGCCAAGGCGTCAGGGACTACACCTTC.